The 30 T cell receptor beta chains reported below all come from one sample, sequenced in a study of T cells of healthy individuals. Using its own MiXCR run on the 5' RACE reads, TCRdb lists one record per CDR3 protein. Of 75,000 to 95,000 distinct CDR3 sequences in the sample, about 5% were seen once. These receptors originate from a female donor in good health.

This clonotype was observed a few times. J is TRBJ2-1 and V is TRBV29-1; D unclear. V lost 2 bases and J 2 bases, leaving 1 base between the germline ends. The CDR3 runs 11 residues. In germline, CDR1 is SQVTM, CDR2 ANQGSEA. The CDR3 loop is CSVEPYNEQFF. CDR3 sequence (DNA): TGCAGCGTTGAACCCTACAATGAGCAGTTCTTC.

This clonotype showed up many times. This sequence joins TRBV27 and TRBJ2-3; 9 bases are a match to TRBD2. CDR3 length: 15 amino acids. The V segment lost 5 bases and the J segment 2 bases; nucleotides outside the gene matches: 5. Germline CDR1 MNHEY, CDR2 SMNVEV (reference sequence). Written as DNA, the CDR3 is TGTGCCAGCAGTCTCTGGACTAGCGACACAGATACGCAGTATTTT. Translated: CASSLWTSDTDTQYF.

As DNA, the CDR3 is TGTGCCAGCAGCCAACACCGGAACACTGAAGCTTTCTTT. This encodes CASSQHRNTEAFF. This rearrangement joins TRBV6-2 or TRBV6-3 to TRBJ1-1, with D hard to call. V lost 6 bases to trimming and J lost 1 base, with 9 bases between them. The germline gives CDR1 MNHEY, CDR2 SVGEGT. The length of the CDR3 is 13 residues.

The rearrangement uses TRBV6-5 and TRBJ1-1; 7 nucleotides line up with TRBD1. This CDR3 contains 16 residues. In germline, CDR1 is MNHEY, CDR2 SVGAGI. The V segment lost 7 bases and the J segment 7 bases; nucleotides outside the gene matches: 18. The CDR3 sequence: CASTALGQAESREAFF. Here the CDR3 DNA reads TGTGCCAGCACCGCACTCGGACAGGCCGAATCACGTGAAGCTTTCTTT.

This clonotype was counted a few times. The genes are TRBV6-1 and TRBJ2-7; D perhaps matches TRBD2 (5 bases). Trimming took 7 bases from V and 5 from J, leaving 27 bases between them. Germline V CDR1 and CDR2: MNHNS, SASEGT. The length of the CDR3 is 17 residues. The CDR3 bases are TGTGCCAGCAACCAGGACTCACCTTTGGGGTATGGGGACGAGCAGTACTTC. This encodes CASNQDSPLGYGDEQYF.

The rearrangement links TRBV29-1 to TRBJ1-1; no firm D call. The CDR3 contains 12 residues. V dropped 4 bases and J dropped 10 bases, with 16 bases sitting between them. CDR1 and CDR2 from the germline V gene are SQVTM and ANQGSEA. CDR3 in DNA: TGCAGCGTTGCGAATTCCCCGGAAAGAGCTTTCTTT. This gives the protein CSVANSPERAFF.

This clonotype was observed at least ten times. The gene calls are TRBV6-2 or TRBV6-3 and TRBJ2-1; TRBD2 agrees at 11 bases. The CDR3 has 14 residues. The germline V gene encodes CDR1 MNHEY and CDR2 SVGEGT. V lost 6 bases to trimming and J lost 6 bases; unmatched junction nucleotides: 4. CDR3 region: CASRPSGRINEQFF. CDR3 in DNA: TGTGCCAGCAGACCTAGCGGGAGGATCAATGAGCAGTTCTTC.

This clonotype showed up just a few times. This chain links TRBV24-1 with TRBJ1-4; no definite D call. This CDR3 region has 13 residues. Deletions cut 5 bases from V and 0 bases from J, with 3 bases between. Germline V CDR1 and CDR2: KGHDR, SFDVKD. The DNA of the CDR3 is TGTGCCACCAGTGCTTCAACTAATGAAAAACTGTTTTTT. Its translation: CATSASTNEKLFF.

This clonotype was seen many times. The chain uses TRBV11-2 and TRBJ2-1; 7 nucleotides line up with TRBD2. The ends lost 4 bases at V and 1 base at J; junction bases unmatched: 7. The CDR3 loop spans 16 amino acids. CDR1 and CDR2 (germline): SGHAT, FQNNGV. The CDR3 sequence is CASSYRGSASYNEQFF. The CDR3 region has the DNA TGTGCCAGCAGCTACCGCGGGAGCGCTTCCTACAATGAGCAGTTCTTC.

This clonotype was recorded at least ten times. The rearrangement joins TRBV7-6 to TRBJ2-6; 11 positions match TRBD1. The trim removed 0 bases at V and 1 base at J, leaving 11 bases unmatched. The CDR3 sequence is 21 residues long. Germline V CDR1 and CDR2: SGHVS, FNYEAQ. As DNA, the CDR3 is TGTGCCAGCAGCTTAGCCTCGGACAGGGGGCGATCCCTGTCTGGGGCCAACGTCCTGACTTTC. This translates into CASSLASDRGRSLSGANVLTF.

This clonotype showed up many times. J is TRBJ2-7 and V is TRBV7-9, with 7 bases identical to TRBD1. The ends lost 5 bases at V and 2 bases at J; junction bases unmatched: 6. Germline-derived CDR1 and CDR2 are SEHNR and FQNEAQ (reference sequence). This CDR3 comprises 14 residues. The CDR3, as DNA: TGTGCCAGCAGCAAGGGGACAGAGGCCTACGAGCAGTACTTC. It codes for CASSKGTEAYEQYF.

This clonotype was found many times. The gene calls are TRBV4-3 and TRBJ1-4; no reliable D call. The V gene's germline CDR1 is LGHNA and CDR2 YSLEER. The CDR3 contains 15 residues. Trimming pared 1 base from V and 4 bases from J, leaving 10 bases between. The CDR3 spells CASSQGLFGNEKLFF. DNA for the CDR3: TGCGCCAGCAGCCAAGGACTTTTTGGTAATGAAAAACTGTTTTTT.

This clonotype was observed many times. The chain links TRBV28 to TRBJ1-1; D ambiguous. The CDR3 is 12 amino acids. The V and J ends lost 5 bases and 6 bases respectively, with 10 bases between them. Germline V gene lookup returns CDR1 MDHEN and CDR2 SYDVKM. The DNA for the CDR3 is TGTGCCAGCAGTCTAAACTGGGCTGAAGCTTTCTTT. This codes for CASSLNWAEAFF.

This clonotype was picked up many times. V and J are TRBV7-2 and TRBJ2-7, with 7 nucleotides matching TRBD2. Germline loops: CDR1 SGHTA, CDR2 FQGNSA. The CDR3 loop spans 15 amino acids. The junction had 10 bases not matched to a gene; V was cut back by 1 base and J by 7 bases. For the CDR3, the DNA is TGTGCCAGCAGCTTAGTTGGGACTACACCTTCAGAGCAGTACTTC. It specifies CASSLVGTTPSEQYF.

The genes are TRBV5-1 and TRBJ2-1, with D tentatively TRBD1 (5 bases). Germline CDR1 SGHRS, CDR2 YFSETQ. The CDR3 spans 15 residues. V was pared by 0 bases and J by 8 bases, with 15 bases between. The chain's CDR3 is CASSLADLSRDEQFF. The DNA of the CDR3 is TGCGCCAGCAGCTTGGCCGATCTATCCAGGGATGAGCAGTTCTTC.

This clonotype was detected a few times. This rearrangement joins TRBV3-1 to TRBJ2-2; possible D gene TRBD1, 6 bases. V shed 5 bases and J shed 3 bases, with 13 bases lying between them. The CDR3 is made up of 15 amino acids. Per germline, CDR1 LGHDT and CDR2 YNNKEL (reference sequence). CDR3 nucleotides: TGTGCCAGCAGCAAGGGACAAATAGACACCGGGGAGCTGTTTTTT. Its protein product is CASSKGQIDTGELFF.

V usage is TRBV28 and J usage is TRBJ2-7, with D perhaps being TRBD1 or TRBD2 (5 bases each). Germline CDR1 and CDR2: MDHEN and SYDVKM. The CDR3 length is 15 residues. The ends were cut back, 3 bases at V and 0 bases at J, with 12 bases in the middle. The CDR3 bases are TGTGCCAGCAGTTTGAGGGGCGCGAGCTCCTACGAGCAGTACTTC. Protein: CASSLRGASSYEQYF.

This clonotype was detected only a few times. The chain uses TRBV12-3 or TRBV12-4 and TRBJ2-7; 12 nucleotides agree with TRBD2. The CDR3 is made up of 14 amino acids. J lost 7 bases, V lost 7 bases, and 8 bases had no gene match. This chain's CDR3 is CASNHGGLAGEQYF. DNA for the CDR3: TGTGCCAGCAATCATGGAGGACTAGCGGGGGAGCAGTACTTC.

This clonotype occurred many times. This chain links TRBV9 with TRBJ1-1, with 8 positions matching TRBD1. This CDR3 has 14 residues. Germline V gene lookup returns CDR1 SGDLS and CDR2 YYNGEE. Trimming removed 5 bases from V and 10 bases from J; junction bases left unmatched: 13. The CDR3: CASSLHPTGAVAFF. CDR3 nucleotide sequence: TGTGCCAGCAGTCTCCACCCGACAGGGGCCGTAGCTTTCTTT.

This clonotype was observed a few times. V and J are TRBV30 and TRBJ1-3; D possibly corresponds to TRBD1 (5 bases). The CDR3 totals 18 residues. V lost 0 bases and J 1 base, leaving 19 bases between the germline ends. The germline V gene encodes CDR1 GTSNPN and CDR2 SVGIG (reference sequence). The DNA for the CDR3 is TGTGCCTGGAGTGTGGGCCAGGGTAGAATCGGATCTGGAAACACCATATATTTT. It specifies CAWSVGQGRIGSGNTIYF.

This clonotype was observed many times. The rearrangement uses TRBV20-1 and TRBJ1-5; 9 nucleotides line up with TRBD1. Germline CDR1 reads DFQATT; CDR2 reads SNEGSKA (reference sequence). The length of the CDR3 is 15 residues. Losses at the gene ends were 5 bases for V and 4 bases for J; bases not matched to a gene: 9. In DNA form, the CDR3 reads TGCAGTGCTGAGGGACAGGGTTTTGGGAATCAGCCCCAGCATTTT. It encodes CSAEGQGFGNQPQHF.

There are many counts of this clonotype. This chain uses TRBV12-3 or TRBV12-4 with TRBJ1-1; D unclear. Trimming stripped 3 bases from V and 6 bases from J, with 14 bases between. This CDR3 has 14 amino acids. This CDR3 is CASSLSPGKAEAFF. The CDR3, as DNA: TGTGCCAGCAGTTTGAGCCCGGGGAAGGCTGAAGCTTTCTTT.

This clonotype was detected ten times or more. V gene TRBV19 combines with J gene TRBJ1-1; a possible D gene is TRBD1 (6 bases). This CDR3 is built from 15 residues. The V end lost 6 bases, the J end lost 4 bases, and 18 bases lay between the germline ends. Germline CDR1 reads LNHDA; CDR2 reads SQIVND (reference sequence). The CDR3, as DNA: TGTGCCAGTAGCATAACAGGGATTGGCCGCACTGAAGCTTTCTTT. Protein product: CASSITGIGRTEAFF.

In its sample, this clonotype was seen many times. The gene calls are TRBV3-1 and TRBJ2-1; D unclear. This CDR3 is built from 15 residues. V shed 2 bases and J shed 8 bases, with 16 bases lying between them. The germline V gene encodes CDR1 LGHDT and CDR2 YNNKEL (reference sequence). The CDR3 DNA reads as TGTGCCAGCAGCCAAAAGGGTGGGCAACGCGATGAGCAGTTCTTC. Its protein product is CASSQKGGQRDEQFF.

Note on this clonotype: This may arise from a read error, as a much more abundant clone is one base away. J is TRBJ2-3 and V is TRBV30, with TRBD2 identical over 7 bases. This CDR3 has 17 residues. Germline lookup yields CDR1 GTSNPN and CDR2 SVGIG (reference sequence). Unmatched junction bases numbered 12, after V lost 3 bases and J lost 0 bases. CDR3 protein: CAWREERGRDSTDTQYF. In DNA, the CDR3 is TGTGCCTGGAGGGAAGAACGAGGGAGGGACAGCACAGATACGCAGTATTTT.

The chain links TRBV25-1 to TRBJ1-1; 7 bases align to TRBD1. Per germline, CDR1 MGHDK and CDR2 SYGVNS. The CDR3 has 17 amino acids. V shed 7 bases and J 0 bases; nucleotides not matched to a gene: 14. CDR3 nucleotide sequence: TGTGCCAGCACCCTAAGTAAGGGGGCTGGAATGAACACTGAAGCTTTCTTT. Its protein product is CASTLSKGAGMNTEAFF.

This clonotype was seen a few times. The J gene is TRBJ1-1, the V gene TRBV7-8; D is possibly TRBD1 (6 bases). V was cut by 2 bases and J by 7 bases, with 17 bases left in between. The CDR3 spans 15 residues. Germline V gene sequence: CDR1 SGHVS, CDR2 FQNEAQ. The CDR3 DNA is TGTGCCAGCAGCTTAATACAGGGACCTAAAGTTGAAGCTTTCTTT. It yields the protein CASSLIQGPKVEAFF.

The genes are TRBV24-1 and TRBJ2-7; D ambiguous. The germline CDR1 and CDR2 sequences are KGHDR and SFDVKD. Trimming stripped 3 bases from V and 2 bases from J, with 7 bases between. There are 13 residues in the CDR3. CDR3 sequence: CATSDGRTYEQYF. The DNA for the CDR3 is TGTGCCACCAGTGATGGCAGAACCTACGAGCAGTACTTC.

This clonotype was seen ten or more times. V is TRBV7-4 and J is TRBJ2-2, with D unresolved. V dropped 2 bases and J dropped 4 bases, with 17 bases sitting between them. The CDR3 has 17 amino acids. Germline-derived CDR1 and CDR2 are SGHVT and SQSDAQ. CDR3 sequence: CASSLLSSPNVTGELFF. CDR3 in DNA: TGTGCCAGCAGCTTATTAAGCTCCCCTAACGTCACCGGGGAGCTGTTTTTT.

This clonotype has ten or more counts. The J gene is TRBJ2-6, the V gene TRBV5-1; a weak D match, TRBD1 (5 bases). Looked up from germline, CDR1 is SGHRS and CDR2 is YFSETQ. The CDR3 contains 17 residues. V lost 0 bases, J lost 2 bases, and 12 bases lay in between. CDR3 amino acids: CASSLGGTEPGANVLTF. The DNA for the CDR3 is TGCGCCAGCAGCTTGGGGGGCACAGAGCCTGGGGCCAACGTCCTGACTTTC.